This T cell receptor beta chain emerged from a study of CD8 T cells in Susac syndrome. Study-wide results and limits: The number of individuals included in the study's TCR sequencing and HLA analysis was acknowledged as relatively small.

RNA in amounts of roughly 0.5 to 1 ug was reverse transcribed with random hexamers. Multiplex PCR with immunoSEQ amplified the TCR beta CDR3 across 54 Vbeta and 13 Jbeta. Using its own MiXCR run on the immunoSEQ multiplex PCR reads, TCRdb lists one record per CDR3 protein. The data contain about 200,000 distinct CDR3 sequences, 90% to 95% of them seen just once; the ten biggest clones take up about 0.096%. A note on this clonotype: Its specificity is not known.

Sequencing of TCR beta drew on CD8+ and CD4+ T cells from blood. TEMRA cells were enriched by FACS, while CD8+ and CD4+ T cells were obtained through a negative isolation that was performed magnetically. CDR1 SQVTM and CDR2 ANQGSEA come from the germline V gene. V lost 6 bases, J lost 5 bases, and 16 bases lay in between. The CDR3 runs to 13 residues. The J gene is TRBJ1-2, the V gene TRBV29-1; D unclear. Sequenced: CD4+ T cells from PBMCs. This clonotype originated in a human donor with multiple sclerosis. In DNA, the CDR3 is TGCAGCGTCTCGGAACAGTCCTATTATGGCTACACCTTC. Protein sequence: CSVSEQSYYGYTF.